One sample yielded the 6 T cell receptor beta chains listed below, sequenced in a study of T cell responses to AZD1222 COVID-19 vaccine. The table came from immunoSEQ multiplex PCR; TCRdb's copy has only in-frame clones and leaves some out. Of about 120,000 clones listed, over 75% are singletons. Sample: peripheral blood, taken 28 days after the second dose of the MenACWY control vaccine. These receptors were obtained from an adult who received the MenACWY meningococcal vaccine as a control.

The V call is TRBV9, the J call TRBJ1-1; 7 bases agree with TRBD1. The CDR3 is 16 residues long. CDR1 SGDLS and CDR2 YYNGEE come from the germline V gene. V lost 3 bases and J lost 4; bases outside the gene matches: 12. The CDR3 DNA sequence: TGTGCCAGCAGCGACCCATCCACACAGGGGTCCACTGAAGCTTTCTTT. This codes for CASSDPSTQGSTEAFF.

The chain has TRBV19 and TRBJ2-3; weak D call: TRBD1 (7 bases). Deletions cut 7 bases from V and 3 bases from J, with 14 bases between. This CDR3 contains 14 residues. Germline V lookup: CDR1 LNHDA, CDR2 SQIVND (reference sequence). CDR3 coding DNA: TGTGCCAGTACCAGACAGGGAGGTACAGATACGCAGTATTTT. The encoded protein is CASTRQGGTDTQYF. The whole variable domain, filled in from reference TRBV19 and TRBJ2-3, reads DGGITQSPKYLFRKEGQNVTLSCEQNLNHDAMYWYRQDPGQGLRLIYYSQIVNDFQKGDIAEGYSVSREKKESFPLTVTSAQKNPTAFYLCASTRQGGTDTQYFGPGTRLTVL.

The chain carries TRBV13 and TRBJ2-3; D gene ambiguous. Germline CDR1 and CDR2: PRHDT and FYEKMQ (reference sequence). The ends were cut back, 0 bases at V and 7 bases at J, with 5 bases in the middle. This CDR3 is 12 amino acids long. CDR3 residues: CASSLGQNTQYF. Here the CDR3 DNA reads TGTGCCAGCAGCTTAGGACAAAATACGCAGTATTTT.

The chain couples TRBV2 to TRBJ1-6; possible D gene TRBD1, 5 bases. The CDR3 contains 13 residues. V gave up 7 bases and J gave up 7 bases, with 11 bases separating them. Germline CDR1 and CDR2: SNHLY and FYNNEI. CDR3 region: CASMGLKNSPLHF. The CDR3 DNA is TGTGCCAGCATGGGACTGAAAAATTCACCCCTCCACTTT.

This chain uses TRBV5-5 with TRBJ2-5; D is perhaps TRBD1 or TRBD2 (5 bases each). Per germline, CDR1 SGHKS and CDR2 YYEKEE (reference sequence). Trimming removed 4 bases at V and 2 bases at J, with 12 bases between. The CDR3 runs 14 residues. The CDR3 DNA reads as TGTGCCAGCAGCCTTGGGACGGGACAAGAGACCCAGTACTTC. It yields the protein CASSLGTGQETQYF.

This clone appeared a few times. The rearrangement links TRBV28 to TRBJ2-7; tentative D call: TRBD2 (6 bases). CDR1 MDHEN and CDR2 SYDVKM come from the germline V gene. The CDR3 sequence is 12 residues long. Trimming removed 5 bases at V and 7 bases at J, with 12 bases between. The CDR3 DNA sequence: TGTGCCAGCAGTCCCCCGGGGGAAGAGCAGTACTTC. This codes for CASSPPGEEQYF.